The rows below give T cell receptor beta chains drawn from one sample of a study of cytomegalovirus exposure and HLA in healthy donors. Libraries were prepared by immunoSEQ multiplex PCR; TCRdb keeps only in-frame clonotypes and omits some of them. The sample includes about 140,000 clones, approximately 82% of them seen just once. The sequenced sample consisted of PBMCs. Receptors were obtained from a woman aged 40 to 50 in good health and CMV-seronegative. Each CDR3 is given with its conserved first and last residue. A D gene is named only where the DNA matches it firmly. Size is omitted from some rows. Given values are once, few, many or a class for expanded clones.

j_call: TRBJ1-1
v_call: TRBV6-1
d_call: -
clone_size: -
cdr3_aa: CASTRDKLNTEAFF
cdr3_nt: TGTGCCAGCACCAGGGACAAGCTGAACACTGAAGCTTTCTTT

j_call: TRBJ2-1
v_call: TRBV28
d_call: -
clone_size: -
cdr3_aa: CASSTRTVLSYNEQFF
cdr3_nt: TGTGCCAGCAGTACCCGGACAGTCCTCTCCTACAATGAGCAGTTCTTC

j_call: TRBJ2-5
v_call: TRBV29-1
d_call: TRBD2
clone_size: -
cdr3_aa: CSACSGSPLQETQYF
cdr3_nt: TGCAGCGCCTGCAGCGGGAGTCCCCTCCAAGAGACCCAGTACTTC

j_call: TRBJ2-7
v_call: TRBV7-8
d_call: -
clone_size: -
cdr3_aa: CASSLGRRGEEQYF
cdr3_nt: TGTGCCAGCAGCTTAGGGCGCAGGGGTGAAGAGCAGTACTTC

j_call: TRBJ2-3
v_call: TRBV7-9
d_call: -
clone_size: -
cdr3_aa: CASSLGPVRGNLSLDTQYF
cdr3_nt: TGTGCCAGCAGCTTGGGCCCTGTTCGGGGGAATCTCTCGTTAGATACGCAGTATTTT

j_call: TRBJ2-1
v_call: TRBV5-1
d_call: -
clone_size: -
cdr3_aa: CASSRARDSTTNEQFF
cdr3_nt: TGCGCCAGCAGCCGAGCTCGGGACTCGACCACCAATGAGCAGTTCTTC

j_call: TRBJ1-3
v_call: TRBV19
d_call: -
clone_size: once
cdr3_aa: CASSIGTLSGNTIYF
cdr3_nt: TGTGCCAGTAGTATAGGGACTCTCTCTGGAAACACCATATATTTT

j_call: TRBJ2-7
v_call: TRBV19
d_call: -
clone_size: -
cdr3_aa: CASSPGWGNMNEQYF
cdr3_nt: TGTGCCAGTAGCCCGGGATGGGGAAACATGAACGAGCAGTACTTC

j_call: TRBJ1-1
v_call: TRBV28
d_call: -
clone_size: -
cdr3_aa: CASILSTVPRAFF
cdr3_nt: TGTGCCAGCATCCTGAGTACAGTCCCCCGAGCTTTCTTT

j_call: TRBJ2-7
v_call: TRBV7-9
d_call: TRBD2
clone_size: once
cdr3_aa: CASSPPLAGARTFYEQYF
cdr3_nt: TGTGCCAGCAGCCCCCCACTAGCGGGAGCCCGAACTTTCTACGAGCAGTACTTC